The rows below give T cell receptor beta chains drawn from one sample of a study of molecular identifiers for immune sequencing clone quantification. MiXCR, applied by TCRdb to the PCR reads, yields one record per CDR3 protein. Here the sample spans approximately 500,000 distinct CDR3 sequences, 20% to 25% being singletons. The specimen was naive CD8+ T cells from blood, with Jurkat cell RNA spiked in. These receptor sequences come from a human donor in good health. Some libraries in this study had Jurkat cell RNA spiked in. Both conserved end residues are part of each CDR3. Fields, in order: V gene, clone size, D gene, J gene, CDR3 protein, CDR3 DNA. D genes are given only for firm matches. The size of a clone is reported for some rows only, either as once, few or many, or as a class for expanded clones.

V gene: TRBV4-3; clone size: many; D gene: -; J gene: TRBJ2-1; CDR3 protein: CASSQVTVSEDNEQFF; CDR3 DNA: TGCGCCAGCAGCCAAGTCACAGTGTCAGAGGACAATGAGCAGTTCTTC
V gene: TRBV6-2/TRBV6-3; clone size: many; D gene: -; J gene: TRBJ2-1; CDR3 protein: CASSYGNRHDEQFF; CDR3 DNA: TGTGCCAGCAGTTACGGAAATCGGCACGATGAGCAGTTCTTC
V gene: TRBV11-2; clone size: -; D gene: TRBD1; J gene: TRBJ1-5; CDR3 protein: CASSLYLSGGNLGSNQPQHF; CDR3 DNA: TGTGCCAGCAGCTTATATTTGTCAGGGGGCAATCTGGGGAGCAATCAGCCCCAGCATTTT
V gene: TRBV20-1; clone size: -; D gene: TRBD2; J gene: TRBJ2-6; CDR3 protein: CSARDTSGIAGANVLTF; CDR3 DNA: TGCAGTGCTAGAGACACTAGCGGGATTGCTGGGGCCAACGTCCTGACTTTC
V gene: TRBV4-1; clone size: few; D gene: -; J gene: TRBJ1-4; CDR3 protein: CASSQRGTNEKLFF; CDR3 DNA: TGCGCCAGCAGCCAAAGAGGTACAAATGAAAAACTGTTTTTT
V gene: TRBV15; clone size: few; D gene: -; J gene: TRBJ1-1; CDR3 protein: CATSRDHGLGTEAFF; CDR3 DNA: TGTGCCACCAGCAGAGATCATGGGTTGGGCACTGAAGCTTTCTTT
V gene: TRBV7-6; clone size: -; D gene: -; J gene: TRBJ1-1; CDR3 protein: CASSLERGSLDTEAFF; CDR3 DNA: TGTGCCAGCAGCTTAGAGAGGGGTAGTTTGGACACTGAAGCTTTCTTT
V gene: TRBV4-2; clone size: few; D gene: -; J gene: TRBJ2-1; CDR3 protein: CASSQGPSGASNEQFF; CDR3 DNA: TGTGCCAGCAGCCAAGGGCCCAGCGGAGCTTCCAATGAGCAGTTCTTC
V gene: TRBV30; clone size: many; D gene: -; J gene: TRBJ2-5; CDR3 protein: CAWSVRPQAETQYF; CDR3 DNA: TGTGCCTGGAGTGTACGTCCGCAGGCGGAGACCCAGTACTTC
V gene: TRBV4-3; clone size: many; D gene: -; J gene: TRBJ1-2; CDR3 protein: CASSQDIGTTYGYTF; CDR3 DNA: TGCGCCAGCAGCCAAGATATCGGGACGACCTATGGCTACACCTTC
V gene: TRBV7-9; clone size: -; D gene: -; J gene: TRBJ2-7; CDR3 protein: CASSPNLAYEQYF; CDR3 DNA: TGTGCCAGCAGCCCTAACCTGGCCTACGAGCAGTACTTC
V gene: TRBV12-3/TRBV12-4; clone size: few; D gene: TRBD2; J gene: TRBJ2-3; CDR3 protein: CASTGLAGVGATDTQYF; CDR3 DNA: TGTGCCAGCACCGGACTAGCGGGGGTAGGGGCCACAGATACGCAGTATTTT
V gene: TRBV7-6; clone size: many; D gene: TRBD2; J gene: TRBJ2-5; CDR3 protein: CASSRGTSGGVKTQYF; CDR3 DNA: TGTGCCAGCAGCCGCGGGACTAGCGGGGGCGTTAAGACCCAGTACTTC
V gene: TRBV12-3/TRBV12-4; clone size: -; D gene: -; J gene: TRBJ1-2; CDR3 protein: CATDRDTTYGYTF; CDR3 DNA: TGTGCCACTGACCGGGACACAACCTATGGCTACACCTTC
V gene: TRBV28; clone size: -; D gene: -; J gene: TRBJ2-5; CDR3 protein: CASTRAASYQETQYF; CDR3 DNA: TGTGCCAGCACAAGAGCGGCCTCGTACCAAGAGACCCAGTACTTC
V gene: TRBV20-1; clone size: few; D gene: TRBD2; J gene: TRBJ2-7; CDR3 protein: CSAQLAAHSYEQYF; CDR3 DNA: TGCAGTGCTCAACTAGCGGCCCACTCCTACGAGCAGTACTTC